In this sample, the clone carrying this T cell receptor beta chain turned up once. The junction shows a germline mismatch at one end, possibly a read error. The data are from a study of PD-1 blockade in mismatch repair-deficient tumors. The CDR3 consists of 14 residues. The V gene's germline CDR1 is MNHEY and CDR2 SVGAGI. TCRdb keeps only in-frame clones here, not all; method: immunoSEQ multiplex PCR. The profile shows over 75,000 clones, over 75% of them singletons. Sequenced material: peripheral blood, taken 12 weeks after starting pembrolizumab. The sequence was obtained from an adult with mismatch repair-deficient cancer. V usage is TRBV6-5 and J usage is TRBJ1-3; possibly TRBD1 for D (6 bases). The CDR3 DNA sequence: TGTGCCAGCAGTTACCAGGGGACTGGGAACACCATATATTTT. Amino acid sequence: CASSYQGTGNTIYF.